The clone carrying this T cell receptor (beta chain) was counted between two and nine times. Its matching antigen is unknown. Unique molecular identifiers were used to barcode this TCRbeta library. TCRdb ran MiXCR on the PCR reads and lists one entry per CDR3 protein. The sample lists about 200,000 distinct CDR3 sequences; 6.6% were seen once. These data belong to a study of T-cell reconstitution after alpha-beta-depleted transplantation in children. Germline V CDR1 and CDR2: ENHRY, SYGVKD. V was clipped by 4 bases and J by 3 bases; unmatched bases: 11. CDR3 length equals 16 residues. Findings of the study overall: For some patients, TCRbeta diversity was high at day 60 because of recipient T cells and thymic progenitors that survived. It was reported that alpha-beta T cells came from several hundred expanded graft clones (about two months after transplant). One year after transplant, T-cell counts and diversity came mostly from newly produced T cells.

This sample comprised PBMCs, obtained before TCRalphabeta/CD19-depleted stem cell transplant. The receptor was isolated from a boy aged 2 to 9 with acute lymphoblastic leukemia, due to receive a stem cell transplant. The chain uses TRBV10-3 and TRBJ2-7; 8 positions agree with TRBD2. The CDR3 nucleotides are TGTGCCATCAGTGCCTTACTAGCGGATGAATTCTACGAGCAGTACTTC. It codes for CAISALLADEFYEQYF.